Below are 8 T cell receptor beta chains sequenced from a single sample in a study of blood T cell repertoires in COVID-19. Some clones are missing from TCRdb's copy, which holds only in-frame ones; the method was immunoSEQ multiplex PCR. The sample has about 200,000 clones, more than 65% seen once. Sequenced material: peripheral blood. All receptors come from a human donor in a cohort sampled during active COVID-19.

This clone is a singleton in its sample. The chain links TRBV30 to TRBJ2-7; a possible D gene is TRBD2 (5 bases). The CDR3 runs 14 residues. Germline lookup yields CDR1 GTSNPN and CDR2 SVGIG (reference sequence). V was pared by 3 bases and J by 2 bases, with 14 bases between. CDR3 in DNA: TGTGCCTGGAGGGAAGCGGTTTATCCCTACGAGCAGTACTTC. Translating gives CAWREAVYPYEQYF.

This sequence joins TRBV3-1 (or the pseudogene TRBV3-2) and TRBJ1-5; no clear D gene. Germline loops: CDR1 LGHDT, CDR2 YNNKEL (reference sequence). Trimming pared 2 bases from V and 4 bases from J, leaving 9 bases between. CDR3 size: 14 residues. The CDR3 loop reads CASSQYGGNQPQHF. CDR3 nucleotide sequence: TGTGCCAGCAGCCAATACGGAGGGAATCAGCCCCAGCATTTT.

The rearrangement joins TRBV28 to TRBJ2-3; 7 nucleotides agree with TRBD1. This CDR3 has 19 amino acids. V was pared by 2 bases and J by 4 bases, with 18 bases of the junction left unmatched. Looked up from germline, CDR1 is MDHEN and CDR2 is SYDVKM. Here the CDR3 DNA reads TGTGCCAGCAGTTTAAGCAGTGTCGGGACAGCCAATCGTCCAGATACGCAGTATTTT. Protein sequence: CASSLSSVGTANRPDTQYF.

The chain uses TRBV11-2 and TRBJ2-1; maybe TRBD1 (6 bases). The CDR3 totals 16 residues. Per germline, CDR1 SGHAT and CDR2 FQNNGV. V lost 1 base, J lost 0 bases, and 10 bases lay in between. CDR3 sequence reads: CASSLGPGVSYNEQFF. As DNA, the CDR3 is TGTGCCAGCAGCTTAGGCCCAGGGGTCTCCTACAATGAGCAGTTCTTC.

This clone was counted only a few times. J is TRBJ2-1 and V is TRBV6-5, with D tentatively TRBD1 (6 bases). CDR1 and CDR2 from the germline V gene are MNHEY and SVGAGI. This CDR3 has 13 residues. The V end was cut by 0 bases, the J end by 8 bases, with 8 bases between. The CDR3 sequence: CASSYSAGDEQFF. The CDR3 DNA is TGTGCCAGCAGTTACTCGGCAGGGGATGAGCAGTTCTTC.

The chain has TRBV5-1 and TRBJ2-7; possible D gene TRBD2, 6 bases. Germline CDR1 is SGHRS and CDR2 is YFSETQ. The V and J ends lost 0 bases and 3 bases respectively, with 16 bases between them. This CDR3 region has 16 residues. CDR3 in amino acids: CASSLDVEGPNYEQYF. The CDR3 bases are TGCGCCAGCAGCTTGGATGTGGAGGGCCCCAACTACGAGCAGTACTTC.

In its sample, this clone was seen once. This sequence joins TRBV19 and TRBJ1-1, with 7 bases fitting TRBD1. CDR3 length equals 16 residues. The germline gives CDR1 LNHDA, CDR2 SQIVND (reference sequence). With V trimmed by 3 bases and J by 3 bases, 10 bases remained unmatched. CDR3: CASSIGQSTGDTEAFF. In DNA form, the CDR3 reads TGTGCCAGTAGTATTGGACAGTCCACAGGGGACACTGAAGCTTTCTTT.

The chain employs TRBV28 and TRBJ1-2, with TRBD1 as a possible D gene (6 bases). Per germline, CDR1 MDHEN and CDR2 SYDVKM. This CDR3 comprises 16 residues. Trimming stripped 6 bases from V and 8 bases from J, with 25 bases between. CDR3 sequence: CASRSVQGPIGRGYTF. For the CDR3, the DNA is TGTGCCAGCAGAAGCGTACAGGGACCTATAGGTAGAGGCTACACCTTC.